The TCR beta chain under discussion was sequenced for a study of T-cell memory formation after mild COVID-19. Germline loops: CDR1 MNHEY, CDR2 SMNVEV (reference sequence). V was pared by 2 bases and J by 0 bases, with 8 bases between. The CDR3 has 16 amino acids. TCRdb reprocessed the 5' RACE reads with MiXCR, giving one entry per CDR3 protein. The sample lists approximately 100,000 distinct CDR3 sequences; roughly 23% were seen once. This clonotype was sampled from a man aged 18 to 35 who had mild COVID-19 (a few samples of this study predate the infection). Cell type and time point are not known. The chain couples TRBV27 to TRBJ2-6, with D maybe TRBD1 (6 bases). The sample taken for sequencing was PBMCs or a T cell subset sorted from them (not recorded which). The CDR3 spells CASSLQGSSGANVLTF. The CDR3 DNA follows: TGTGCCAGCAGTTTACAGGGGAGCTCTGGGGCCAACGTCCTGACTTTC.